The clone carrying this T cell receptor beta chain was counted only a few times. TCRdb reprocessed the RT-PCR reads via MiXCR and lists one record per CDR3 protein. The sample lists about 680,000 distinct CDR3 sequences, approximately 15% seen once, with around 3.3% in the top ten. CDR1 and CDR2 from the germline V gene are SGHDT and YYEEEE. Trimming cost V 1 base and J 11 bases, with 16 bases left between them. There are 15 residues in the CDR3. The receptor was isolated from a female donor in good health, serving as a healthy control. The sequenced sample was memory CD4+ T cells from blood. The chain is built from TRBV5-6 and TRBJ1-6, with D possibly being TRBD1 (5 bases). The CDR3 DNA reads as TGTGCCAGCAGCTTGTGGGGCCGTACAGTTCCACCCCTCCACTTT. Encoded protein: CASSLWGRTVPPLHF.